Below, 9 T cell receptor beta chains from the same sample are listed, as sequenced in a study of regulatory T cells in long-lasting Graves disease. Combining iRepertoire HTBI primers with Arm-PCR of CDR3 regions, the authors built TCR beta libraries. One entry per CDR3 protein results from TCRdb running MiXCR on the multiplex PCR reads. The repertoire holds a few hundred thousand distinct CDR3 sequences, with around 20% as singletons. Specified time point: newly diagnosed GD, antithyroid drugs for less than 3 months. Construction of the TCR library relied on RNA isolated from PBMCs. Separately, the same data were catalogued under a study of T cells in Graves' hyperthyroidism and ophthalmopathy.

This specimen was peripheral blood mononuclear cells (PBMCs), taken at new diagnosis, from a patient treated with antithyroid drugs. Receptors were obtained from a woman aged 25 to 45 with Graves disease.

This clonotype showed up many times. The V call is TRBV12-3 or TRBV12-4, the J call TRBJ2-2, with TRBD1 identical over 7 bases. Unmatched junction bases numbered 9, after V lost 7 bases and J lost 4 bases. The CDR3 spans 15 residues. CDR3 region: CASNLLAGGTGELFF. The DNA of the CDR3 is TGTGCCAGCAACCTCCTCGCAGGGGGCACCGGGGAGCTGTTTTTT.

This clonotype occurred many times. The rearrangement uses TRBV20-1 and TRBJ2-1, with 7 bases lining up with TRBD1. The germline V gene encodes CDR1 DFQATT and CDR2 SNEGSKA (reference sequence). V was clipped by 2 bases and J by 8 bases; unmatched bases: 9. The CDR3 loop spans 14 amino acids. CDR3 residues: CSARRQGGGDEQFF. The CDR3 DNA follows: TGCAGTGCTAGACGACAGGGTGGGGGAGATGAGCAGTTCTTC.

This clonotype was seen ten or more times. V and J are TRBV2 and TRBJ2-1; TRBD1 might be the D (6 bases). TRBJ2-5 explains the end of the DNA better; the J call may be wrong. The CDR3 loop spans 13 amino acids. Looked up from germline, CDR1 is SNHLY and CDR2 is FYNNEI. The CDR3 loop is CASSRDNRETQYF. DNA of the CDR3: TGTGCCAGCAGTAGGGACAATAGGGAGACCCAGTACTTC.

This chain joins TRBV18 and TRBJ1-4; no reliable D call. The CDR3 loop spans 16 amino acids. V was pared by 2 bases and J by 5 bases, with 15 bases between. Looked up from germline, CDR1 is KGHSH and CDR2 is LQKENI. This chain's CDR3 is CASSPSEAYFNEKLFF. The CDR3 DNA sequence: TGTGCCAGCTCACCATCGGAGGCTTATTTCAATGAAAAACTGTTTTTT.

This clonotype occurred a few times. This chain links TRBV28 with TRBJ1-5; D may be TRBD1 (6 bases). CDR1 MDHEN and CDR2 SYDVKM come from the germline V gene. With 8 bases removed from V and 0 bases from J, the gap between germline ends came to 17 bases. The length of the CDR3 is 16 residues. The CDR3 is CASCPRGGLSNQPQHF. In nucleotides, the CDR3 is TGTGCCAGCTGCCCTAGGGGGGGTCTTAGCAATCAGCCCCAGCATTTT.

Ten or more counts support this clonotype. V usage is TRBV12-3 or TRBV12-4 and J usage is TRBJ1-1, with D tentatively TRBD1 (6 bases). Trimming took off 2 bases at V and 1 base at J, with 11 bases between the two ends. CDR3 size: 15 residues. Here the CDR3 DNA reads TGTGCCAGCAGTTTATTACAGGGCTGGAACACTGAAGCTTTCTTT. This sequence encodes CASSLLQGWNTEAFF.

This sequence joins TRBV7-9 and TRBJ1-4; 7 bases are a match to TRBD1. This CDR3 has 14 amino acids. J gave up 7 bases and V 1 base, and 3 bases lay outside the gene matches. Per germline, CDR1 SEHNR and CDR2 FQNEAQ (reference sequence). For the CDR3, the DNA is TGTGCCAGCAGCTTAGATCAGGGGGGTGAAAAACTGTTTTTT. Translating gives CASSLDQGGEKLFF.

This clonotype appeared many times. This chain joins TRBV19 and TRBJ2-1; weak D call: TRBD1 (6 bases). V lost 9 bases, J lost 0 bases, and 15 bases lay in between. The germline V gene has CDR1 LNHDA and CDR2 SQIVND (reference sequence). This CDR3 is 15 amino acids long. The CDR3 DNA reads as TGTGCCAGCAGCCCCACAGGGAGCTCCTACAATGAGCAGTTCTTC. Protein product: CASSPTGSSYNEQFF.

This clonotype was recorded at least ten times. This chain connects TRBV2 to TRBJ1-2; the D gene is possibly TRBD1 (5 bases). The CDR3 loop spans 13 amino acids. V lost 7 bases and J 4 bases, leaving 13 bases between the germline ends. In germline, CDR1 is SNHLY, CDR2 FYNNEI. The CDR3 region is CASTPDGGYGYTF. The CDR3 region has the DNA TGTGCCAGCACCCCGGACGGGGGCTATGGCTACACCTTC.